This T cell receptor beta chain was sequenced in a study of T-cell reconstitution after alpha-beta-depleted transplantation in children. Points from the study as a whole: Where alpha-beta T cells came from about two months after transplant was reportedly several hundred expanded graft clones.

There are a few counts of this clonotype. The antigen is unknown. Trimming pared 0 bases from V and 1 base from J, leaving 15 bases between. This CDR3 has 18 residues. Germline V CDR1 and CDR2: LNHNV, YYDKDF (reference sequence). TCRbeta library preparation incorporated unique molecular identifiers. Using its own MiXCR run on the PCR reads, TCRdb lists one record per CDR3 protein. This sample has around 370,000 distinct CDR3 sequences, with 15% to 20% found just once. The source was PBMCs, mostly from graft donor cells, collected 360 days after TCRalphabeta/CD19-depleted stem cell transplant. The chain couples TRBV15 to TRBJ2-2, with D perhaps matching TRBD2 (5 bases). The sequence was obtained from a male patient between 2 and 15 years old who had a stem cell transplant for acute lymphoblastic leukemia, so the T cells may come from the graft donor. The CDR3 protein is CATSRDGSSRLNTGELFF. The DNA for the CDR3 is TGTGCCACCAGCAGAGATGGGAGTAGCAGGCTGAACACCGGGGAGCTGTTTTTT.